The 9 T cell receptor beta chains in this list originate from one sample, sequenced in a study of spatial heterogeneity in lung cancer. Described time point: sample taken at primary tumor resection. TCRdb reprocessed the 5' RACE reads with MiXCR, giving one entry per CDR3 protein. Among over 10,000 distinct CDR3 sequences listed, less than 4.5% were seen once. The specimen was PBMCs, collected at surgery. These receptors originate from a male donor with early-stage non-small cell lung cancer.

This clonotype was found many times. The J gene is TRBJ1-1, the V gene TRBV11-2; maybe TRBD1 (6 bases). Trimming removed 5 bases at V and 4 bases at J, with 11 bases between. This CDR3 has 13 residues. In germline, CDR1 is SGHAT, CDR2 FQNNGV. The CDR3 DNA is TGTGCCAGCAGCCAACAGGGTAGCACTGAAGCTTTCTTT. Translation: CASSQQGSTEAFF.

By proportion, this clonotype is medium-sized. V is TRBV28 and J is TRBJ2-6; D is unclear. CDR3 length: 13 amino acids. V was cut by 8 bases and J by 1 base, with 6 bases left in between. Germline values: CDR1 MDHEN, CDR2 SYDVKM. CDR3 sequence reads: CASGVSGANVLTF. The CDR3 bases are TGTGCCAGCGGCGTTTCTGGGGCCAACGTCCTGACTTTC.

This clonotype appeared many times. The chain combines TRBV7-9 with TRBJ1-2; 9 bases match TRBD1. The V gene's germline CDR1 is SEHNR and CDR2 FQNEAQ (reference sequence). The CDR3 extends over 19 amino acids. Trimming at V came to 4 bases and at J to 5 bases, leaving 20 bases not matched to a gene. The CDR3 sequence is CASSSYRDRASERGYGYTF. The CDR3 DNA is TGTGCCAGCAGCTCATACCGGGACAGGGCCTCCGAGAGAGGTTATGGCTACACCTTC.

The sample holds many counts of this clonotype. The V and J genes are TRBV28 and TRBJ2-5; a possible D gene is TRBD1 (5 bases). V lost 6 bases and J lost 3, with 11 bases in between. CDR3 length equals 13 residues. In germline, CDR1 is MDHEN, CDR2 SYDVKM. The CDR3 bases are TGTGCCAGCAGCCTTACAGGAAAAGAGACCCAGTACTTC. Amino acids: CASSLTGKETQYF.

This clonotype turned up a few times. The chain has TRBV12-3 or TRBV12-4 and TRBJ1-5; no clear D. The CDR3 is 13 amino acids. V shed 4 bases and J shed 6 bases, with 10 bases lying between them. The CDR3 loop reads CASSSDGVQPQHF. DNA of the CDR3: TGTGCCAGCAGTTCCGACGGGGTTCAGCCCCAGCATTTT.

This clonotype was counted a few times. The genes are TRBV27 and TRBJ2-7; D remains unclear. This CDR3 region has 13 residues. CDR1 and CDR2 (germline): MNHEY, SMNVEV (reference sequence). The V end lost 0 bases, the J end lost 2 bases, and 5 bases lay between the germline ends. CDR3 protein: CASSLSPAYEQYF. The CDR3 nucleotides are TGTGCCAGCAGTTTATCCCCTGCCTACGAGCAGTACTTC.

This clonotype was observed many times. This chain joins TRBV7-8 and TRBJ2-7, with D perhaps TRBD1 or TRBD2 (5 bases each). The germline V gene has CDR1 SGHVS and CDR2 FQNEAQ. This CDR3 region has 15 residues. Trimming pared 5 bases from V and 0 bases from J, leaving 14 bases between. In DNA, the CDR3 is TGTGCCAGCAGCCCCTACGGGACGGCCTCCTACGAGCAGTACTTC. Translation gives CASSPYGTASYEQYF.

The sample holds many counts of this clonotype. The chain uses TRBV5-1 and TRBJ2-4; unclear D gene. The CDR3 length is 13 residues. The V and J ends lost 0 bases and 8 bases respectively, with 9 bases between them. The germline V gene encodes CDR1 SGHRS and CDR2 YFSETQ. CDR3 nucleotide sequence: TGCGCCAGCAGCTTGGGAAGGTGGGACATTCAGTACTTC. Translating gives CASSLGRWDIQYF.

Ten or more counts support this clonotype. V is TRBV5-1 and J is TRBJ2-5; D may correspond to TRBD1 or TRBD2 (5 bases each). The CDR3 loop spans 14 amino acids. Trimming pared 4 bases from V and 5 bases from J, leaving 15 bases between. Germline V gene lookup returns CDR1 SGHRS and CDR2 YFSETQ. In nucleotides, the CDR3 is TGCGCCAGCAGCCACACGGGGCCGGGGGAGACCCAGTACTTC. Translated: CASSHTGPGETQYF.